This TCR beta chain was captured by sequencing in a study of T cell responses to AZD1222 COVID-19 vaccine. Overall study context: Analyses pooled second doses at about 4 or about 12 weeks.

The study's findings and limits: Vaccine-associated CD4 TCRs ranged over spike, dominating at 160-218 and 743-854.

The CDR3 consists of 16 residues. V was cut by 4 bases and J by 0 bases, with 15 bases left in between. Per germline, CDR1 LNHDA and CDR2 SQIVND (reference sequence). Repertoires were generated with immunoSEQ multiplex PCR, while TCRdb's copy carries only in-frame clones and drops some. Seen here are 160,000 or so clones, about nine tenths observed once, and the top ten hold over 1.5%. This clone has just a few counts. Its antigen is unidentified. The sequence derives from an adult in good health. The sample was peripheral blood, taken on day 0 of AZD1222 vaccination. The V gene is TRBV19, the J gene TRBJ1-1; unclear D gene. The CDR3 loop is CASSTYRRHMNTEAFF. CDR3 sequence (DNA): TGTGCCAGTAGTACCTATAGGCGGCACATGAACACTGAAGCTTTCTTT.